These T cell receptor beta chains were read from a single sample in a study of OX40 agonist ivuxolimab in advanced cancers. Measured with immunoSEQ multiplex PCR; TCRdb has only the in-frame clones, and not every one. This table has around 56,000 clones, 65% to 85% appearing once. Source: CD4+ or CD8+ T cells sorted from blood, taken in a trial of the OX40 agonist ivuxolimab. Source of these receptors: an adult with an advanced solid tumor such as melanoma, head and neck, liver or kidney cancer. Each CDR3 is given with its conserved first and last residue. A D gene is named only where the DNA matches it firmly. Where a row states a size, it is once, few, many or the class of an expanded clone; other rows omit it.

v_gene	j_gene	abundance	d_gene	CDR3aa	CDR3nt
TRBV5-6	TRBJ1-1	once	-	CASSFLNTEAFF	TGTGCCAGCAGCTTTCTGAACACTGAAGCTTTCTTT
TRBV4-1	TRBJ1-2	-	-	CASSQDVVGDAYGYTF	TGCGCCAGCAGCCAAGATGTCGTGGGGGACGCCTATGGCTACACCTTC
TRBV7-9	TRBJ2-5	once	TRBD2	CASSLVLAGAETQYF	TGTGCCAGCAGCTTAGTCCTAGCGGGAGCGGAGACCCAGTACTTC
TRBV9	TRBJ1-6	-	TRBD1	CASSADRTGSNSPLHF	TGTGCCAGCAGCGCGGACCGGACAGGGAGTAATTCACCCCTCCACTTT
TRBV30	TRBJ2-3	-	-	CACQRGGGTDTQYF	TGTGCCTGCCAACGTGGAGGGGGTACAGATACGCAGTATTTT
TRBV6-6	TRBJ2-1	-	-	CASSLDRPTYNEQFF	TGTGCCAGCAGCCTGGACAGACCGACCTACAATGAGCAGTTCTTC
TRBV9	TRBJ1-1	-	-	CASSVSGDTEAFF	TGTGCCAGCAGCGTAAGCGGGGACACTGAAGCTTTCTTT
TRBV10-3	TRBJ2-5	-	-	CATGRAVETQYF	TGTGCCACTGGCCGGGCGGTGGAGACCCAGTACTTC
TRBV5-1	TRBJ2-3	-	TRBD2	CASSSQPGGPVDTQYF	TGCGCCAGCAGCTCACAACCGGGGGGGCCGGTGGATACGCAGTATTTT
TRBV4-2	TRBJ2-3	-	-	CASSQDGRSTDTQYF	TGTGCCAGCAGCCAAGACGGCAGAAGCACAGATACGCAGTATTTT
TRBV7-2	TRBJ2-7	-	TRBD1	CASSFTGAGEQYF	TGTGCCAGCAGCTTCACAGGGGCGGGCGAGCAGTACTTC
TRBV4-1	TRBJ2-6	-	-	CASSQENQRSISGANVLTF	TGCGCCAGCAGCCAAGAAAATCAGAGGTCTATCTCTGGGGCCAACGTCCTGACTTTC
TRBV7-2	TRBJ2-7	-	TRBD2	CASNSGSGVGYEQYF	TGTGCCAGCAACTCGGGCAGCGGGGTGGGTTACGAGCAGTACTTC
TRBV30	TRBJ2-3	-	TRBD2	CAWTFGGATDTQYF	TGTGCCTGGACCTTCGGGGGGGCAACAGATACGCAGTATTTT
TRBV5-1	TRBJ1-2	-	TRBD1	CASSLGYTGDYTF	TGCGCCAGCAGCTTGGGATATACAGGGGACTACACCTTC
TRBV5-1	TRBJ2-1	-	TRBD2	CASSLKVAGSNEQFF	TGCGCCAGCAGCTTGAAAGTAGCGGGAAGTAATGAGCAGTTCTTC
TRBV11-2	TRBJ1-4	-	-	CASSRQEYVNEKLFF	TGTGCCAGCAGCCGACAGGAATATGTCAATGAAAAACTGTTTTTT
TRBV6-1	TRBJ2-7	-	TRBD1	CASRKDRGLGNEQYF	TGTGCCAGCAGGAAGGACAGGGGTCTTGGGAACGAGCAGTACTTC